This TCR beta chain was recovered during a study of T cell responses to AZD1222 COVID-19 vaccine. Sequencing was performed with immunoSEQ multiplex PCR; in TCRdb, only in-frame clones are kept and a portion is missing. In the table there are approximately 100,000 clones, just over 90% of which are singletons. This CDR3 is 15 amino acids long. The germline gives CDR1 LNHDA, CDR2 SQIVND (reference sequence). Trimming at V came to 3 bases and at J to 5 bases, leaving 9 bases not matched to a gene. V gene TRBV19 combines with J gene TRBJ1-1, with 7 bases fitting TRBD1. The receptor's source is an adult in good health. This sample comprised peripheral blood, obtained on day 0 of AZD1222 vaccination. CDR3 loop: CASSIFKGAQTEAFF. CDR3 DNA: TGTGCCAGTAGTATTTTCAAGGGGGCGCAGACTGAAGCTTTCTTT.